This record concerns one T cell receptor beta chain sequence. The sample is drawn from a study of blood T cell repertoires in COVID-19. Authors' methods: Estimation of nucleated cell counts relied on the amplification of reference gene primers. Produced via immunoSEQ multiplex PCR; TCRdb's table is partial and in-frame only. For V, J and clone size, that table is used; D and trimming come from the DNA. Among 250,000 to 300,000 clones listed, approximately 89% were seen once. Germline CDR1 is MNHEY and CDR2 is SMNVEV (reference sequence). Trimming pared 5 bases from V and 9 bases from J, leaving 11 bases between. The CDR3 runs 13 residues. Participant-reported clinical history was the basis for cohort assignment.

What was sequenced was PBMCs or T cells enriched from blood (not recorded which). This chain uses TRBV27 with TRBJ1-6, with D perhaps TRBD1 (6 bases). The sequence derives from a woman aged 55 to 70 who had recovered from COVID-19. CDR3 region: CASSLTGISPLHF. In nucleotides, the CDR3 is TGTGCCAGCAGTCTAACAGGGATTTCACCCCTCCACTTT.